This section outlines one T cell receptor (beta chain) sequence together with its context. This record belongs to a study of shared clonotypes between healthy human individuals. All participating donors were Caucasian adults from Nashville, Tennessee. Original processing notes: For the immunoSEQ data, sequences were junction-only without quality scores, so filtering differed. Measured with immunoSEQ multiplex PCR; TCRdb has only the in-frame clones, and not every one. The V and J calls and clone size come from that table; D and trimming were worked out from the DNA. The sample holds over 300,000 clones; 80% to 90% are singletons and the top ten take roughly 15%. V was pared by 0 bases and J by 0 bases, with 15 bases between. The CDR3 consists of 19 residues. CDR1 and CDR2 from the germline V gene are MGHRA and YSYEKL.

Sequences were obtained from memory CD8+ T cells sorted from blood. Subset here: CD45RO+ cells pooled with CCR7-negative TemRA cells. The chain has TRBV4-1 and TRBJ2-6, with a weak D call TRBD2 (6 bases). The receptor comes from a man between 18 and 29 years old in good health. For the CDR3, the DNA is TGCGCCAGCAGCCAAGATCGGCTTAGCGGCTTCTCTGGGGCCAACGTCCTGACTTTC. This gives the protein CASSQDRLSGFSGANVLTF.